Following are 8 T cell receptor beta chains from one sample sequenced in a study of blood T cell repertoires in COVID-19. Libraries were prepared by immunoSEQ multiplex PCR; TCRdb keeps only in-frame clonotypes and omits some of them. The table lists over 200,000 clones, almost 85% of them singletons. Source material: peripheral blood. The receptors shown here come from a woman aged 45-60 years with active or convalescent COVID-19.

Only one count was recorded for this clone. The gene calls are TRBV7-9 and TRBJ2-7, with D perhaps matching TRBD2 (5 bases). In germline, CDR1 is SEHNR, CDR2 FQNEAQ (reference sequence). V dropped 5 bases and J dropped 4 bases, with 15 bases sitting between them. This CDR3 contains 14 residues. The chain's CDR3 is CASSRASGKYEQYF. The CDR3 DNA sequence: TGTGCCAGCAGCCGCGCTTCCGGGAAGTACGAGCAGTACTTC.

This clone was recorded only once. This sequence joins TRBV5-4 and TRBJ2-5; 9 bases align to TRBD2. This CDR3 contains 17 residues. V lost 2 bases, J lost 1 base, and 9 bases stayed unmatched. From germline, CDR1 is SGHNT and CDR2 YYREEE (reference sequence). CDR3 residues: CASSFRGRAPIQETQYF. Here the CDR3 DNA reads TGTGCCAGCAGCTTTCGCGGGAGGGCCCCGATCCAAGAGACCCAGTACTTC.

The chain uses TRBV29-1 and TRBJ2-1; 7 nucleotides line up with TRBD1. From germline, CDR1 is SQVTM and CDR2 ANQGSEA. The CDR3 sequence is 15 residues long. V was pared by 6 bases and J by 2 bases, with 10 bases of the junction left unmatched. DNA of the CDR3: TGCAGCGTCGACAACAGGGGTGGGACCTACAATGAGCAGTTCTTC. This translates into CSVDNRGGTYNEQFF.

This chain uses TRBV25-1 with TRBJ2-1, with a tentative D call TRBD2 (7 bases). The germline V and J ends were trimmed by 2 bases and 8 bases, with 13 bases remaining between them. In germline, CDR1 is MGHDK, CDR2 SYGVNS. This CDR3 is built from 14 residues. The CDR3 sequence is CASSEGQGRDEQFF. CDR3 DNA: TGTGCCAGCAGTGAAGGGCAGGGGAGGGATGAGCAGTTCTTC.

The CDR3 DNA is TGTGCCAGCAGTGAAGCGGGGCTTAACTATGGCTACACCTTC. This translates into CASSEAGLNYGYTF. The rearrangement uses TRBV25-1 and TRBJ1-2; D may be TRBD1 (5 bases). The length of the CDR3 is 14 residues. Germline CDR1 MGHDK, CDR2 SYGVNS. V lost 2 bases to trimming and J lost 1 base, with 8 bases between them.

The chain combines TRBV5-6 with TRBJ2-5, with unresolved D. Germline-derived CDR1 and CDR2 are SGHDT and YYEEEE. Deletions cut 1 base from V and 6 bases from J, with 10 bases between. The CDR3 is made up of 13 amino acids. CDR3 nucleotides: TGTGCCAGCAGCTTGACAGTCAGACAGACCCAGTACTTC. Translating it yields CASSLTVRQTQYF.

The chain has TRBV19 and TRBJ1-5, with D perhaps matching TRBD1 (6 bases). Germline CDR1 and CDR2: LNHDA and SQIVND (reference sequence). The CDR3 covers 15 residues. Trimming removed 3 bases from V and 9 bases from J, with 18 bases in between. In DNA form, the CDR3 reads TGTGCCAGTAGTATGGGGGGGGCCGGGTTAAGGCCCCAGCATTTT. Its protein is CASSMGGAGLRPQHF. Filled out from reference TRBV19 and TRBJ1-5, the complete variable domain reads DGGITQSPKYLFRKEGQNVTLSCEQNLNHDAMYWYRQDPGQGLRLIYYSQIVNDFQKGDIAEGYSVSREKKESFPLTVTSAQKNPTAFYLCASSMGGAGLRPQHFGDGTRLSIL.

V and J are TRBV7-3 and TRBJ2-1; no firm D call. Germline V gives CDR1 SGHTA, CDR2 FQGTGA. The CDR3 is made up of 12 amino acids. V was cut by 0 bases and J by 6 bases, with 3 bases left in between. CDR3 nucleotide sequence: TGTGCCAGCAGCTTAACCGGCAATGAGCAGTTCTTC. Translation gives CASSLTGNEQFF.